This TCR beta chain is drawn from a study of T cell responses to AZD1222 COVID-19 vaccine (dated by TCRdb to the early 2020s). Describing the broader study: AZD1222 recipients whose second dose came at about 4 weeks and those whose second dose came at about 12 weeks were combined into one group, since spike-specific TCR depth and breadth did not differ between the two schedules. TCR sequencing was performed for 230 to 250 trial participants, of whom around 200 were given two doses of AZD1222 and about 25 were given two doses of MenACWY control vaccine. Trial participants were enrolled by age into 18-55, 56-69 and 70-plus year subgroups, with roughly 160, 29 and 62 TCR-sequenced participants respectively. Overall study results and their limits: Because no samples from the day 14 peak response were available, repertoires could be characterized only after the peak T cell response. Participants were mostly white British, with more females than males. The authors suggested clonal diversity may have been underestimated. Spike-specific TCR breadth and depth rose significantly after two AZD1222 doses compared with day 0 and with MenACWY recipients. The vaccine-associated CD4 TCRs covered the entire spike protein, and the dominant responses fell in regions 160-218 and 743-854. The 56-69-year group was small, and its depth increase did not reach significance, likely because of low power. Nearly half of unique spike-specific TCRs reportedly recognized epitopes outside regions mutated in the B.1.351 and B.1.1.7 variants. Conclusions about previously exposed vaccinees are limited, since just five to seven AZD1222 recipients were seropositive for SARS-CoV-2 at baseline.

The CDR3 regions of human TCRbeta chains were analyzed by immunosequencing. The source study handled its data this way. TCRs in the repertoires were compared against a reference library of SARS-CoV-2-specific TCRs that had been generated with the MIRA antigen-specificity platform. Breadth meant the fraction of unique TCRs that were SARS-CoV-2-associated, whereas depth meant the fraction of total T cells that were SARS-CoV-2-associated. Using the MIRA data, every spike-specific TCR was mapped to the spike region that the TCR reacted to and assigned to either a CD4 or a CD8 class. Log10-transformed breadth and depth values were compared by one-way ANOVA with Sidak's multiple comparisons tests. TCRdb took this table from immuneACCESS and kept in-frame rearrangements with V and J called. Such tables lack part of the clones; where checked against another copy, unresolved V genes explain under half of the gap, and the rest is unexplained. V, J and clone size reflect that table, while D and trimming were determined from the DNA. The sample has over 95,000 clones on record, around 88% of them singletons. 6.5% to 8% of the sample lies in the top ten.

Compared with germline, V lacks 3 bases and J lacks 1 base; bases without a gene match: 5. The CDR3, cysteine through phenylalanine, is 15 amino acids long. The kept DNA is CDR3 alone, 45 bases in frame from the first base. Reading the germline V gene gives CDR1 MDHEN and CDR2 SYDVKM. This sample's time point label indicates: baseline before first vaccination. Vaccinee samples came from UK trials COV001 and COV002, including a single-blind randomized controlled phase 2/3 trial of AZD1222 (ChAdOx1 nCoV-19) in healthy adults. For TCRbeta chain sequencing, PBMC samples from trial participants were taken at day 0 and at day 28 after the second dose. Remarks on this clone: Its antigen is still unknown. It has no much larger one-base neighbor in the sample; base qualities were not kept.

Recombination linked TRBV28 to TRBJ2-7, with TRBD2 identical over 8 junction bases. The material was peripheral blood, obtained on day 0 of AZD1222 vaccination. The sequence was collected from an adult in good health. The nucleotide sequence is given as TGTGCCAGCAGTTTTCATAGCGGGATATCCTACGAGCAGTACTTC. Translated, it reads CASSFHSGISYEQYF.